This TCR beta chain was identified in a study of identical twins. Notes on the study in general: In monozygotic twins, models underestimated the sharing of out-of-frame TCR alpha.

Everyone who donated was a healthy Caucasian. Unique molecular identifiers were present on the cDNA, and a universal primer site came from template switching. TCRdb reanalysed the 5' RACE reads using MiXCR and keeps one entry per CDR3 protein. The repertoire holds 450,000 to 650,000 distinct CDR3 sequences, around 9.6% seen once, with under 3% in the top ten. In this sample, this clonotype turned up many times. The antigen is not known. This CDR3 spans 15 amino acids. The V gene's germline CDR1 is SNHLY and CDR2 FYNNEI. After removal of 5 bases from V and 1 base from J, the junction contained 1 base not matched to a gene. In addition, the sample was reused for a study of yellow fever vaccine responses in identical twins.

Sequencing was carried out using PBMCs. This chain uses TRBV2 with TRBJ2-2, with TRBD2 identical over 10 bases. The receptor was derived from a woman aged 18-29 years in good health. The CDR3 DNA sequence: TGTGCCAGCAGTCCTAGCGGGGGGAACACCGGGGAGCTGTTTTTT. Translation gives CASSPSGGNTGELFF.